This TCR beta chain was sequenced during a study of T cell changes during pregnancy in multiple sclerosis. This clone was seen once. The germline gene is not matched at one end of the junction; a read error may be the cause. The germline gives CDR1 MNHEY, CDR2 SMNVEV (reference sequence). The CDR3 is 15 residues long. Sequencing was performed with immunoSEQ multiplex PCR; in TCRdb, only in-frame clones are kept and a portion is missing. The table lists approximately 92,000 clones, almost 95% of them singletons. The genes are TRBV27 and TRBJ2-7; 10 bases are a match to TRBD1. The source of this sequence is a female donor with multiple sclerosis, enrolled in a pregnancy study. This specimen was peripheral blood, taken in the first trimester of pregnancy. CDR3 in DNA: TGTGCCAGCAATTTATGGGACAGGGGAGCCTACGAGCAGTACTTC. Translating gives CASNLWDRGAYEQYF.